This T cell receptor beta chain was recorded in a study of regulatory T cells in long-lasting Graves disease. Notes on the study in general: TRBV28, TRBJ1-2 and TRBJ2-5 were favored in persistent disease. Between persistent patients, thousands of public clonotypes were shared, exceeding the roughly 1,000 shared between new patients. Relative to newly diagnosed Graves' patients, persistent ones had lower TCR diversity.

One entry per CDR3 protein results from TCRdb running MiXCR on the reads. The profile covers around 1,800 distinct CDR3 sequences, with approximately 60% appearing a single time and 6.9% taken by the ten largest. CDR1 is MNHEY, CDR2 SVGAGI, per germline. The CDR3 is 13 residues long. Between the trimmed V and J ends, which lost 2 bases and 0 bases, there was a span of 4 bases. Notes on this clonotype: The antigen remains unidentified.

PBMCs provided the RNA from which the TCR library was made. Approximately 9.6 milliliters of peripheral blood were drawn into EDTA tubes. The chain has TRBV6-5 and TRBJ1-1; D gene uncertain. The clonotype was recovered from a human donor with Graves disease. Source: peripheral blood mononuclear cells (PBMCs), taken with antithyroid drug treatment, in newly diagnosed or persistent Graves disease (not recorded which). The CDR3 nucleotides are TGTGCCAGCAGTTACCTGCTGAACACTGAAGCTTTCTTT. This gives the protein CASSYLLNTEAFF.